What follows is one T cell receptor beta chain and its context. All patients were treatment-naive before thyroid surgery. CDR1 SEHNR and CDR2 FQNEAQ come from the germline V gene (reference sequence). Trimming took 1 base from V and 1 from J, leaving 6 bases between them. This CDR3 is built from 14 residues. The sample belongs to a study of metastatic and nonmetastatic thyroid tumors. With MiXCR, TCRdb called clones anew from the PCR reads. The sample gives around 24,000 clones, over 20% of which show up once; around 13% is in the top ten. The material sequenced was blood. The rearrangement links TRBV7-9 to TRBJ2-3, with unresolved D. This sequence was found in a male donor with papillary thyroid cancer or a benign thyroid nodule (not recorded which). Some clones in this sample may be carry-over from other donors' samples. The CDR3 sequence is CASSLESCTDTQYF. CDR3 in DNA: TGTGCCAGCAGCTTAGAGTCCTGCACAGATACGCAGTATTTT.